The 12 T cell receptor beta chains below come from one sample, sequenced in a study of T cell repertoires in cytomegalovirus infection (dated by TCRdb to about 2019). TCRdb lists the instrument as Illumina HiSeq 1500. In-frame beta chains were kept once TCRdb had trimmed the public reads at Q25 with fastp and called clones with MiXCR. Identical CDR3 proteins give one entry, which carries the most common genes and DNA. This sample comprises 680,000 or so distinct CDR3 sequences, around 32% of them detected only once. Around a sixth of the sample is taken by the ten largest. The treatment or condition label on this specimen signifies: in vitro stimulation with specific CMV peptide epitopes to enrich CMV-specific T cells. No cognate antigen is known for these TCRs. Sequences were derived from cultured PBMCs, sampled from culture after CMV antigen stimulation. Every receptor here comes from a human donor in good health (CMV status not recorded). Some clones in this sample may be carry-over from other donors' samples.

The chain couples TRBV7-2 to TRBJ2-3, with TRBD2 matching 13 bases. The trim removed 5 bases at V and 0 bases at J, leaving 17 bases unmatched. Germline V gene data show CDR1 as SGHTA and CDR2 as FQGNSA. This CDR3 has 21 residues. The CDR3, as DNA: TGTGCCAGCAGCATAAGGACTAGCGGGAGCTGGCCTCCCCTCAGCACAGATACGCAGTATTTT. Translated, it gives CASSIRTSGSWPPLSTDTQYF.

The chain is built from TRBV6-4 and TRBJ2-6; 9 bases are shared with TRBD1. CDR1 and CDR2 (germline): MRHNA, SNTAGT. The CDR3 is 16 residues long. Trimming took 11 bases from V and 2 from J; bases not matched to a gene: 10. The CDR3 here is CAPVGTGRAGANVLTF. CDR3 DNA sequence: TGTGCCCCAGTGGGGACAGGGAGGGCTGGGGCCAACGTCCTGACTTTC.

V is TRBV5-4 and J is TRBJ1-1; no definite D call. The germline gives CDR1 SGHNT, CDR2 YYREEE (reference sequence). This CDR3 spans 15 amino acids. V was pared by 4 bases and J by 1 base, with 14 bases between. This chain's CDR3 is CASSASTPRNTEAFF. DNA of the CDR3: TGTGCCAGCAGCGCTTCTACCCCGAGGAACACTGAAGCTTTCTTT.

This clonotype was seen a single time. The chain is built from TRBV5-1 and TRBJ2-3; possibly TRBD1 for D (5 bases). CDR3 size: 14 residues. V lost 7 bases and J 0 bases, leaving 12 bases between the germline ends. The germline CDR1 and CDR2 sequences are SGHRS and YFSETQ. The CDR3 protein is CASQGRASTDTQYF. The CDR3 DNA follows: TGCGCCAGCCAGGGTCGGGCCAGCACAGATACGCAGTATTTT.

This clonotype was observed a few times. The genes are TRBV28 and TRBJ2-2; no reliable D call. The V gene lost 7 bases and the J gene lost 7 bases, with 13 bases spanning the gap. CDR3 length equals 13 residues. Germline CDR1 is MDHEN and CDR2 is SYDVKM. This CDR3 is CASNPGRDGELFF. CDR3 nucleotide sequence: TGTGCCAGCAACCCAGGACGAGACGGGGAGCTGTTTTTT.

This clonotype was seen only a few times. The rearrangement uses TRBV12-3 or TRBV12-4 and TRBJ1-1; a weak D match, TRBD1 (5 bases). This CDR3 has 16 amino acids. V was shortened by 2 bases and J by 5 bases, with 18 bases between the two germline ends. For the CDR3, the DNA is TGTGCCAGCAGTTTATGGGGCAGGGAGGGTACTACTGAAGCTTTCTTT. This encodes CASSLWGREGTTEAFF.

This chain uses TRBV6-5 with TRBJ2-3; 11 bases are a match to TRBD2. The V gene end was trimmed by 6 bases and the J gene end by 4 bases; junction bases not matched to a gene: 9. Germline values: CDR1 MNHEY, CDR2 SVGAGI. The CDR3 spans 16 residues. CDR3 sequence reads: CASSLLGLAVPDTQYF. In DNA form, the CDR3 reads TGTGCCAGCAGCCTACTGGGACTAGCGGTCCCAGATACGCAGTATTTT.

In its sample, this clonotype was seen many times. The chain employs TRBV7-8 and TRBJ2-2, with D tentatively TRBD1 (5 bases). This CDR3 comprises 14 residues. The V gene lost 4 bases and the J gene lost 3 bases, with 9 bases spanning the gap. The germline CDR1 and CDR2 sequences are SGHVS and FQNEAQ. The CDR3 region has the DNA TGTGCCAGCAGCTATCGACAGTACACCGGGGAGCTGTTTTTT. It specifies CASSYRQYTGELFF.

The chain is built from TRBV7-2 and TRBJ2-5, with 12 bases matching TRBD1. With V trimmed by 2 bases and J by 4 bases, 8 bases remained unmatched. There are 17 residues in the CDR3. CDR1 is SGHTA, CDR2 FQGNSA, per germline. The DNA of the CDR3 is TGTGCCAGCAGCTTATCTCCGGGACAGGGGGCGCGAGAGACCCAGTACTTC. Protein sequence: CASSLSPGQGARETQYF.

The chain carries TRBV19 and TRBJ2-1; 12 bases match TRBD2. There are 17 residues in the CDR3. Germline CDR1 reads LNHDA; CDR2 reads SQIVND (reference sequence). Trimming at V came to 4 bases and at J to 5 bases, leaving 9 bases not matched to a gene. The CDR3 bases are TGTGCCAGTAGTACGGGACTAGCGGGCTTCCGTCACAATGAGCAGTTCTTC. Translated, it gives CASSTGLAGFRHNEQFF.

V gene TRBV5-3 combines with J gene TRBJ2-7, with 8 bases matching TRBD1. TRBV5-3 is given ORF status, its function remaining uncertain. The CDR3 spans 16 residues. J gave up 7 bases and V 8 bases, and 20 bases lay outside the gene matches. The CDR3 nucleotides are TGTGCCAGCAGCCTTTCCCCGGACAGGGCTCGTTTGGAGCAGTACTTC. Its protein product is CASSLSPDRARLEQYF.

The genes are TRBV28 and TRBJ2-7; D assignment may be TRBD1 or TRBD2 (5 bases each). Trimming took 7 bases from V and 5 from J, leaving 18 bases between them. Looked up from germline, CDR1 is MDHEN and CDR2 is SYDVKM. The CDR3 consists of 14 residues. DNA for the CDR3: TGTGCCAGCAAAAAAACAGGCTCGGGGCACGAGCAGTACTTC. This gives the protein CASKKTGSGHEQYF.